This T cell receptor beta chain is drawn from a study of type 1 and type 2 diabetes patients. Study-wide points: Type 2 diabetes and control samples shared highly correlated V and J usage, averaging roughly 0.97.

In the case of this clonotype: Antigen unknown.

The PCR template was genomic DNA. Amplification of the beta chain CDR3 used 30 forward and 13 reverse multiplex primers. TCRdb redid the calling of the multiplex PCR reads with MiXCR, one entry per CDR3 protein. Of 250,000 or so distinct CDR3 sequences listed, around 50% are singletons. The CDR3 is 11 residues long. Per germline, CDR1 DFQATT and CDR2 SNEGSKA (reference sequence). With 5 bases removed from V and 8 bases from J, the gap between germline ends came to 13 bases. The sequence was collected from a man between 18 and 29 years old with type 2 diabetes. The sequenced sample was peripheral blood mononuclear cells (PBMCs). The chain couples TRBV20-1 to TRBJ2-7; no reliable D call. In DNA form, the CDR3 reads TGCAGTGCTCCGATGGGAACCAAGCAGTACTTC. Its protein is CSAPMGTKQYF.